This T cell receptor (beta chain) was sequenced in a study of T cell clonality in common variable immunodeficiency. This CDR3 is 13 amino acids long. In germline, CDR1 is SEHNR, CDR2 FQNEAQ (reference sequence). V was trimmed by 2 bases and J by 2 bases, leaving 4 bases between them. For this clone: The CDR3 end lies 3 residues beyond the end of the read and is filled in from the germline J gene.

Clones were read by immunoSEQ multiplex PCR, and TCRdb kept only the in-frame ones, dropping some. Observed in the sample are 45,000 to 55,000 clones, none of them singletons. The origin of this receptor is a person aged 18 to 69 in good health. Sequencing used peripheral blood mononuclear cells. The V and J genes are TRBV7-9 and TRBJ1-3; D is undetermined. CDR3 protein: CASSLSAGNTIYF. Partial CDR3 DNA: TGTGCCAGCAGCTTATCCGCTGGAAACACC.